This T cell receptor (beta chain) was identified in a study of graft-versus-host responses after intestinal transplantation. Comment on this clone: Antigen unknown.

This CDR3 has 14 residues. The V gene's germline CDR1 is SNHLY and CDR2 FYNNEI. J lost 7 bases, V lost 8 bases, and 10 bases had no gene match. Sequencing was performed with immunoSEQ multiplex PCR; in TCRdb, only in-frame clones are kept and a portion is missing. The table records about 110,000 clones, roughly nine tenths of them present only once. The TCR comes from a human donor who was the organ donor for an intestinal transplant. The chain recombines TRBV2 with TRBJ2-3, with TRBD2 matching over 9 bases. The sample consisted of unstimulated CD4+ T cells sorted from spleen or lymph node cells, taken before transplant. DNA for the CDR3: TGTGCCAGCTGGGCGGCGGGAGGGCCGAATACGCAGTATTTT. Translation: CASWAAGGPNTQYF.